The following is a T cell receptor (beta chain) sequence with its context. Its specificity is not known. Template switching created a universal primer site, and the cDNA included unique molecular identifiers. MiXCR, applied by TCRdb to the 5' RACE reads, yields one record per CDR3 protein. There are just over 450,000 distinct CDR3 sequences in the sample; 13% to 15% occur only once, and around 0.57% lies in the top ten. The V gene lost 4 bases and the J gene lost 6 bases, with 20 bases spanning the gap. CDR1 DFQATT and CDR2 SNEGSKA come from the germline V gene (reference sequence). This CDR3 has 15 residues. The data belong to a study of identical twins. Regarding the study as a whole: Reduced insertions were recorded for abundant cord blood beta clonotypes, with no such pattern in memory repertoires. Weaker excess twin sharing was observed in beta out-of-frame sequences.

The sample also formed part of further work on yellow fever vaccine responses in identical twins. That investigation notes: Reportedly, the T cell response mounted by twins to vaccine seemed partly convergent, partly personalized.

Sequencing input: CD4+ T cells sorted from blood. V usage is TRBV20-1 and J usage is TRBJ2-3, with D possibly matching TRBD2 (6 bases). The source is a young woman in good health. The CDR3 region is CSAILWREVADTQYF. The DNA of the CDR3 is TGCAGTGCTATTCTGTGGAGGGAGGTCGCTGATACGCAGTATTTT.